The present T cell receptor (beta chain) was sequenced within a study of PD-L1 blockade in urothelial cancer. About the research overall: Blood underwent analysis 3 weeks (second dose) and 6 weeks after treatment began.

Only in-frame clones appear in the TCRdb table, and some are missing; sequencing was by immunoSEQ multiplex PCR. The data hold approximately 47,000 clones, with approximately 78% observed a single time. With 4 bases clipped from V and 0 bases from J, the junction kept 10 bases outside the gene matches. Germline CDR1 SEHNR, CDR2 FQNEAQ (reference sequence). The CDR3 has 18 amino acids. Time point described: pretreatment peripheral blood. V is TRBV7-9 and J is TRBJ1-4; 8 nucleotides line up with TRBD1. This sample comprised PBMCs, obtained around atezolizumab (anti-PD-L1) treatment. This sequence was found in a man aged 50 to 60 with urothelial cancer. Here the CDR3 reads CASSSRTGTGATNEKLFF. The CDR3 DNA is TGTGCCAGCAGCTCAAGGACAGGGACTGGGGCAACTAATGAAAAACTGTTTTTT.